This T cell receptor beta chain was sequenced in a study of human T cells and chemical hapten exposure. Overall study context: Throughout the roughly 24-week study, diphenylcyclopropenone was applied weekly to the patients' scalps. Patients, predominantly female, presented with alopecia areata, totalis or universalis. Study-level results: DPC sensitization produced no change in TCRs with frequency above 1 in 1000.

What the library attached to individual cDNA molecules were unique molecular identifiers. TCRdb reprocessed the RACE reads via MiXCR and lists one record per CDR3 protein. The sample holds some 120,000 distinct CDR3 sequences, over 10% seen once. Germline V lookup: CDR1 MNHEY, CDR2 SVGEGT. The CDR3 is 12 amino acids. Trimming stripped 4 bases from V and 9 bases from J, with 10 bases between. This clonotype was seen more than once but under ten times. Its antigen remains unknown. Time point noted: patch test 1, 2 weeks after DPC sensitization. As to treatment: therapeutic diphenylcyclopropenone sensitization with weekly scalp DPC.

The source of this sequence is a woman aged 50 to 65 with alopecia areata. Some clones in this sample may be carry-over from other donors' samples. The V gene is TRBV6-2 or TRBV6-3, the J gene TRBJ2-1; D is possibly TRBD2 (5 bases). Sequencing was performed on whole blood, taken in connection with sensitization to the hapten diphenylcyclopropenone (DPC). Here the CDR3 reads CASSSLGGEQFF. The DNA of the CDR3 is TGTGCCAGCAGTTCGCTTGGAGGTGAGCAGTTCTTC.